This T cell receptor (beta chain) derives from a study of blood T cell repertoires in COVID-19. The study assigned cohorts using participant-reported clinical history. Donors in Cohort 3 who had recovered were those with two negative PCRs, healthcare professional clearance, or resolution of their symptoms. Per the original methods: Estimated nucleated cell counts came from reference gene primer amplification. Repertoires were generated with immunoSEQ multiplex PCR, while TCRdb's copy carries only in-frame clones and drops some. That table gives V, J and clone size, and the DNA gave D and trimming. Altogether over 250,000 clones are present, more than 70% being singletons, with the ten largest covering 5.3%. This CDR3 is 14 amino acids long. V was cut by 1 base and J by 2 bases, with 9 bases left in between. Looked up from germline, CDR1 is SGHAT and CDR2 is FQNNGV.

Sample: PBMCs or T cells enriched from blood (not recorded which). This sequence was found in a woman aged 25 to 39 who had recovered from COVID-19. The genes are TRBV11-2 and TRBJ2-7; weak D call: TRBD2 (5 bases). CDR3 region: CASSLVGVPYEQYF. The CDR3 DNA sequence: TGTGCCAGCAGCTTAGTCGGGGTACCCTACGAGCAGTACTTC.